The 19 T cell receptor beta chains listed next were all sequenced from one sample in a study of T cell responses to AZD1222 COVID-19 vaccine. The assay was immunoSEQ multiplex PCR, and TCRdb's table has in-frame clones only and misses some. The sample holds around 200,000 clones, more than 75% seen once. The input for sequencing was peripheral blood, taken on day 0 of AZD1222 vaccination. These TCRs come from an adult in good health.

The chain combines TRBV6-1 with TRBJ2-1, with 7 positions matching TRBD2. V shed 3 bases, J shed 3 bases, and the junction held 11 bases outside the gene matches. CDR3 length: 17 residues. Per the germline V gene, CDR1 is MNHNS and CDR2 is SASEGT. The CDR3 region is CASSDRRTSVYYNEQFF. As DNA, the CDR3 is TGTGCCAGCAGTGACCGCCGCACTAGCGTCTACTACAATGAGCAGTTCTTC.

V gene TRBV13 combines with J gene TRBJ2-7; tentatively, D is TRBD2 (5 bases). Trimming removed 5 bases at V and 4 bases at J, with 21 bases between. Germline-derived CDR1 and CDR2 are PRHDT and FYEKMQ (reference sequence). This CDR3 comprises 16 residues. This CDR3 is CASSGSERSSPYEQYF. CDR3 DNA: TGTGCCAGCAGCGGTTCTGAGCGGTCCAGCCCTTACGAGCAGTACTTC. The entire variable domain, with the rest obtained from reference TRBV13 and TRBJ2-7, is as follows: AAGVIQSPRHLIKEKRETATLKCYPIPRHDTVYWYQQGPGQDPQFLISFYEKMQSDKGSIPDRFSAQQFSDYHSELNMSSLELGDSALYFCASSGSERSSPYEQYFGPGTRLTVT.

The chain has TRBV19 and TRBJ2-3, with 13 nucleotides matching TRBD2. CDR3 size: 17 residues. Germline V gene lookup returns CDR1 LNHDA and CDR2 SQIVND (reference sequence). Trimming took 4 bases from V and 0 from J; bases not matched to a gene: 4. DNA for the CDR3: TGTGCCAGTAGTACCCGACTAGCGGGGGGTAGCACAGATACGCAGTATTTT. Translation: CASSTRLAGGSTDTQYF.

The chain recombines TRBV19 with TRBJ2-7, with TRBD2 identical over 8 bases. The CDR3 totals 17 residues. CDR1 is LNHDA, CDR2 SQIVND, per germline (reference sequence). The V segment lost 2 bases and the J segment 8 bases; nucleotides outside the gene matches: 17. Here the CDR3 reads CASSINVAGHLSTKQYF. Here the CDR3 DNA reads TGTGCCAGTAGTATAAATGTAGCGGGACACCTTTCTACGAAGCAGTACTTC.

The gene calls are TRBV7-9 and TRBJ1-1, with TRBD1 matching 8 bases. The V gene's germline CDR1 is SEHNR and CDR2 FQNEAQ (reference sequence). The CDR3 contains 16 residues. Losses at the gene ends were 5 bases for V and 3 bases for J; bases not matched to a gene: 11. The CDR3 nucleotides are TGTGCCAGCAGCCCAGCGACAGGGGCGGGCGACACTGAAGCTTTCTTT. As protein: CASSPATGAGDTEAFF.

This chain links TRBV9 with TRBJ2-3; possible D gene TRBD1, 5 bases. Germline assignment: CDR1 SGDLS and CDR2 YYNGEE. Between the trimmed V and J ends, which lost 0 bases and 1 base, there was a span of 18 bases. The CDR3 extends over 18 amino acids. CDR3 DNA sequence: TGTGCCAGCAGCGTAGTAGGGGTAGGGCCGGATCGCACAGATACGCAGTATTTT. It codes for CASSVVGVGPDRTDTQYF.

The chain uses TRBV14 and TRBJ1-4; D not certain. The ends were cut back, 4 bases at V and 0 bases at J, with 12 bases in the middle. This CDR3 comprises 16 residues. Germline CDR1 and CDR2: SGHDN and FVKESK. The CDR3, as DNA: TGTGCCAGCAGCCCACTCAGAAGAGCAACTAATGAAAAACTGTTTTTT. It encodes CASSPLRRATNEKLFF.

This chain connects TRBV21-1 to TRBJ1-1. TRBV21-1 is reported as a pseudogene. This CDR3 region has 16 residues. CDR3: CASSKQGWAMNTEAFF. CDR3 coding DNA: TGTGCCAGCAGCAAGCAAGGGTGGGCCATGAACACTGAAGCTTTCTTT.

The rearrangement uses TRBV21-1 and TRBJ2-7; the table gives TRBD2 as D, unverified against the DNA. TRBV21-1 is tagged as a pseudogene. The CDR3 extends over 14 amino acids. The CDR3 sequence is CASSPWQGGYEQYF. CDR3 DNA sequence: TGTGCCAGCAGCCCCTGGCAGGGAGGCTACGAGCAGTACTTC.

The chain uses TRBV5-1 and TRBJ2-7; 11 nucleotides agree with TRBD1. CDR1 and CDR2 from the germline V gene are SGHRS and YFSETQ. After removal of 4 bases from V and 5 bases from J, the junction contained 5 bases not matched to a gene. The CDR3 loop spans 14 amino acids. The CDR3 sequence: CASSRGQGDDEQYF. The CDR3 nucleotides are TGCGCCAGCAGCCGGGGACAGGGGGACGACGAGCAGTACTTC. Looking up the rest from reference TRBV5-1 and TRBJ2-7 gives the full variable domain: KAGVTQTPRYLIKTRGQQVTLSCSPISGHRSVSWYQQTPGQGLQFLFEYFSETQRNKGNFPGRFSGRQFSNSRSEMNVSTLELGDSALYLCASSRGQGDDEQYFGPGTRLTVT.

This clone has only one observation. The chain joins TRBV7-3 to TRBJ2-1; 10 bases fit TRBD2. CDR1 SGHTA and CDR2 FQGTGA come from the germline V gene. The trim removed 5 bases at V and 8 bases at J, leaving 6 bases unmatched. The CDR3 consists of 14 residues. In nucleotides, the CDR3 is TGTGCCAGCAGCCGACTAGCGGGTTCCTATGAGCAGTTCTTC. It encodes CASSRLAGSYEQFF.

V is TRBV19 and J is TRBJ1-5, with D possibly matching TRBD1 (5 bases). Trimming removed 1 base at V and 3 bases at J, with 10 bases between. There are 15 residues in the CDR3. Germline V gene sequence: CDR1 LNHDA, CDR2 SQIVND (reference sequence). The CDR3 nucleotides are TGTGCCAGTAGTATAGTCAGGGAAATCAATCAGCCCCAGCATTTT. Translating gives CASSIVREINQPQHF.

The chain is built from TRBV27 and TRBJ2-7; 10 bases match TRBD2. The length of the CDR3 is 15 residues. Trimming at V came to 4 bases and at J to 4 bases, leaving 7 bases not matched to a gene. Germline CDR1 MNHEY, CDR2 SMNVEV (reference sequence). In DNA, the CDR3 is TGTGCCAGCAGTTGGGAGCGGGGGGGGTGGTACGAGCAGTACTTC. This encodes CASSWERGGWYEQYF.

This chain uses TRBV14 with TRBJ2-5; D remains ambiguous. CDR1 and CDR2 (germline): SGHDN, FVKESK. The CDR3 runs 14 residues. Trimming left V 0 bases short and J 4 bases short, with 9 bases between. CDR3 coding DNA: TGTGCCAGCAGCCAAGATCTTCTCAGAGAGACCCAGTACTTC. Encoded protein: CASSQDLLRETQYF.

The V call is TRBV5-1, the J call TRBJ2-5, with 11 positions matching TRBD2. J gave up 5 bases and V 4 bases, and 4 bases lay outside the gene matches. CDR3 size: 14 residues. Germline CDR1 reads SGHRS; CDR2 reads YFSETQ. The CDR3 DNA follows: TGCGCCAGCAGCCTAGCGGGAGGAGGGGAGACCCAGTACTTC. It yields the protein CASSLAGGGETQYF. Full variable domain (remainder filled in from reference TRBV5-1 and TRBJ2-5): KAGVTQTPRYLIKTRGQQVTLSCSPISGHRSVSWYQQTPGQGLQFLFEYFSETQRNKGNFPGRFSGRQFSNSRSEMNVSTLELGDSALYLCASSLAGGGETQYFGPGTRLLVL.

The chain recombines TRBV19 with TRBJ2-3; 10 bases align to TRBD1. J lost 4 bases, V lost 5 bases, and 21 bases had no gene match. CDR1 and CDR2 from the germline V gene are LNHDA and SQIVND (reference sequence). CDR3 length: 20 amino acids. CDR3 DNA sequence: TGTGCCAGTAGTGTAACCGGGACAGGGGTCCTCCCTGGGCTCCCAGATACGCAGTATTTT. Translating it yields CASSVTGTGVLPGLPDTQYF.

This clone was detected only a few times. This chain uses TRBV2 with TRBJ2-7; TRBD1 matches at 8 bases. The CDR3 length is 16 residues. Per germline, CDR1 SNHLY and CDR2 FYNNEI. V shed 0 bases, J shed 0 bases, and the junction held 4 bases outside the gene matches. The CDR3 DNA reads as TGTGCCAGCAGTGAAGCGTCGGGACAGGCCTCCTACGAGCAGTACTTC. Amino acids: CASSEASGQASYEQYF.

This clone was seen just once. The chain carries TRBV9 and TRBJ2-1; D tentatively fits TRBD1 or TRBD2 (5 bases each). Per the germline V gene, CDR1 is SGDLS and CDR2 is YYNGEE. Trimming cost V 3 bases and J 3 bases, with 13 bases left between them. The CDR3 sequence is 15 residues long. The CDR3 coding sequence is TGTGCCAGCAGCGCTGGTTGGGGGAGCTACAATGAGCAGTTCTTC. Protein product: CASSAGWGSYNEQFF.

The chain carries TRBV4-3 and TRBJ2-1, with TRBD2 identical over 7 bases. This CDR3 is built from 17 residues. Unmatched junction bases numbered 5, after V lost 0 bases and J lost 0 bases. Looked up from germline, CDR1 is LGHNA and CDR2 is YSLEER. The CDR3 spells CASSQDHGRSSYNEQFF. In DNA form, the CDR3 reads TGCGCCAGCAGCCAAGATCACGGGAGGAGCTCCTACAATGAGCAGTTCTTC.